The 21 T cell receptor beta chains presented below share a single source sample, sequenced in a study of T cell responses to AZD1222 COVID-19 vaccine. Libraries were prepared by immunoSEQ multiplex PCR; TCRdb keeps only in-frame clonotypes and omits some of them. The table has over 150,000 clones, roughly 89% seen once. This specimen consisted of peripheral blood, obtained 28 days after the second AZD1222 dose. These receptor sequences come from an adult who received the AZD1222 COVID-19 vaccine.

The chain recombines TRBV3-1 (or the pseudogene TRBV3-2) with TRBJ1-1; the match to TRBD1 covers 7 bases. The junction had 9 bases not matched to a gene; V was cut back by 0 bases and J by 11 bases. Germline CDR1 LGHDT, CDR2 YNNKEL (reference sequence). The CDR3 length is 14 residues. The CDR3 here is CASSQDWGTVGAFF. The CDR3 nucleotides are TGTGCCAGCAGCCAAGATTGGGGGACAGTCGGGGCTTTCTTT.

The chain uses TRBV6-2 or TRBV6-3 and TRBJ2-2; 9 nucleotides match TRBD2. The CDR3 runs 16 residues. The J segment lost 1 base and the V segment lost 3 bases, leaving 3 bases of the junction unmatched. The V gene's germline CDR1 is MNHEY and CDR2 SVGEGT. The CDR3 spells CASSYGSGGNTGELFF. CDR3 nucleotides: TGTGCCAGCAGTTATGGTAGCGGGGGGAACACCGGGGAGCTGTTTTTT.

The chain recombines TRBV19 with TRBJ2-1; 10 nucleotides agree with TRBD1. With 7 bases clipped from V and 7 bases from J, the junction kept 7 bases outside the gene matches. CDR1 is LNHDA, CDR2 SQIVND, per germline (reference sequence). The length of the CDR3 is 14 residues. The CDR3 nucleotides read TGTGCCAGTATTCACGGACAGGGGGTAAATGAGCAGTTCTTC. Protein: CASIHGQGVNEQFF.

The chain employs TRBV6-2 or TRBV6-3 and TRBJ2-1; tentative D call: TRBD1 (5 bases). Germline V gives CDR1 MNHEY, CDR2 SVGEGT. The length of the CDR3 is 15 residues. Trimming cost V 6 bases and J 4 bases, with 16 bases left between them. DNA of the CDR3: TGTGCCAGCAGCCCTAGGGTACGGACATACAATGAGCAGTTCTTC. It is translated as CASSPRVRTYNEQFF.

This chain uses TRBV10-3 with TRBJ1-1; D is unclear. There are 14 residues in the CDR3. Germline lookup yields CDR1 ENHRY and CDR2 SYGVKD. The germline V and J ends were trimmed by 4 bases and 1 base, with 10 bases remaining between them. The CDR3 DNA sequence: TGTGCCATCAGTGGGCGGGAGGGGAACACTGAAGCTTTCTTT. Translating it yields CAISGREGNTEAFF.

This chain joins TRBV7-9 and TRBJ2-2; 7 positions match TRBD2. J was trimmed by 1 base and V by 4 bases; bases with no gene match: 3. The CDR3 loop spans 15 amino acids. Germline lookup yields CDR1 SEHNR and CDR2 FQNEAQ (reference sequence). The CDR3 loop reads CASSSSGKNTGELFF. The DNA for the CDR3 is TGTGCCAGCAGCTCAAGCGGGAAGAACACCGGGGAGCTGTTTTTT.

For the CDR3, the DNA is TGTGCCAGCAGTGCCGTTGCAGGCCGAGGGAATCAGCCCCAGCATTTT. It specifies CASSAVAGRGNQPQHF. The rearrangement uses TRBV2 and TRBJ1-5; no definite D call. Trimming stripped 4 bases from V and 4 bases from J, with 17 bases between. This CDR3 has 16 residues. Looked up from germline, CDR1 is SNHLY and CDR2 is FYNNEI.

The chain combines TRBV7-9 with TRBJ2-1, with a tentative D call TRBD1 (5 bases). CDR1 is SEHNR, CDR2 FQNEAQ, per germline (reference sequence). The CDR3 loop spans 14 amino acids. Trimming took off 1 base at V and 8 bases at J, with 12 bases between the two ends. The CDR3 region is CASSLGQGRDEQFF. The CDR3 nucleotides read TGTGCCAGCAGCTTAGGGCAGGGCCGCGATGAGCAGTTCTTC. Variable domain in full (rest from reference TRBV7-9 and TRBJ2-1): DTGVSQNPRHKITKRGQNVTFRCDPISEHNRLYWYRQTLGQGPEFLTYFQNEAQLEKSRLLSDRFSAERPKGSFSTLEIQRTEQGDSAMYLCASSLGQGRDEQFFGPGTRLTVL.

The V call is TRBV5-4, the J call TRBJ2-2; 8 nucleotides agree with TRBD2. The CDR3 spans 16 residues. The germline gives CDR1 SGHNT, CDR2 YYREEE (reference sequence). V trimming: 4 bases; J trimming: 2 bases; junction bases outside the gene matches: 7. CDR3 residues: CASSLPGGSNTGELFF. The CDR3 DNA reads as TGTGCCAGCAGCCTACCGGGGGGGTCCAACACCGGGGAGCTGTTTTTT.

This sequence joins TRBV27 and TRBJ2-3; D might be TRBD1 (6 bases). V was shortened by 6 bases and J by 1 base, with 29 bases between the two germline ends. This CDR3 spans 20 amino acids. Looked up from germline, CDR1 is MNHEY and CDR2 is SMNVEV (reference sequence). The CDR3 coding sequence is TGTGCCAGCAGGATCAGGGGCGCCCTAAAAACCCACCTTCGCACAGATACGCAGTATTTT. Its protein is CASRIRGALKTHLRTDTQYF.

The chain joins TRBV5-4 to TRBJ2-7; 9 positions agree with TRBD1. CDR3 length equals 14 residues. Germline CDR1 is SGHNT and CDR2 is YYREEE (reference sequence). The V gene end was trimmed by 9 bases and the J gene end by 4 bases; junction bases not matched to a gene: 11. The CDR3 protein is CATLAGQGTYEQYF. The CDR3 DNA sequence: TGTGCCACCTTGGCGGGACAGGGAACATACGAGCAGTACTTC.

V usage is TRBV12-5 and J usage is TRBJ1-5, with TRBD1 matching 9 bases. Germline V gene lookup returns CDR1 LGHNT and CDR2 FRNRAP. The CDR3 runs 17 residues. The trim removed 5 bases at V and 4 bases at J, leaving 12 bases unmatched. The CDR3 protein is CASGRGQGSVLNQPQHF. CDR3 sequence (DNA): TGTGCTAGTGGTCGGGGACAGGGTTCGGTTTTAAATCAGCCCCAGCATTTT.

The chain links TRBV2 to TRBJ2-7; the match to TRBD1 covers 10 bases. CDR3 length: 14 residues. Per the germline V gene, CDR1 is SNHLY and CDR2 is FYNNEI. Trimming took 3 bases from V and 3 from J; bases not matched to a gene: 2. The CDR3 sequence: CASSEGQGNYEQYF. Written as DNA, the CDR3 is TGTGCCAGCAGTGAGGGACAGGGGAACTACGAGCAGTACTTC.

The table lists this clone with a few counts. J is TRBJ1-1 and V is TRBV29-1; D not certain. Trimming shortened V by 6 bases and J by 0 bases, and 11 bases separated the two germline ends. Looked up from germline, CDR1 is SQVTM and CDR2 is ANQGSEA. The CDR3 totals 13 residues. CDR3 sequence: CSVQTLLNTEAFF. The CDR3 coding sequence is TGCAGCGTCCAGACACTACTGAACACTGAAGCTTTCTTT.

The J gene is TRBJ1-1, the V gene TRBV21-1. TRBV21-1 is tagged as a pseudogene. The CDR3 spans 10 residues. The CDR3, as DNA: TGTGCCCGGAGGACCACTGAAGCTTTCTTT. Translating gives CARRTTEAFF.

The chain uses TRBV19 and TRBJ1-2; maybe TRBD1 (5 bases). The V end was cut by 6 bases, the J end by 3 bases, with 17 bases between. This CDR3 contains 15 residues. The germline V gene encodes CDR1 LNHDA and CDR2 SQIVND (reference sequence). This CDR3 is CASRDPYLGDYGYTF. The CDR3 bases are TGTGCCAGTAGGGACCCTTATCTAGGGGACTATGGCTACACCTTC.

The chain is built from TRBV10-1 and TRBJ1-2; 8 nucleotides agree with TRBD1. Germline loops: CDR1 WNHNN, CDR2 SYGVQD (reference sequence). The CDR3 is 14 amino acids. The V segment lost 6 bases and the J segment 4 bases; nucleotides outside the gene matches: 7. The CDR3 loop is CASSPGQGTYGYTF. CDR3 nucleotide sequence: TGCGCCAGCAGCCCTGGACAGGGAACCTATGGCTACACCTTC.

This chain links TRBV19 with TRBJ1-3; D is uncertain. The ends were cut back, 0 bases at V and 0 bases at J, with 0 bases in the middle. CDR1 and CDR2 (germline): LNHDA, SQIVND (reference sequence). CDR3 length: 13 residues. CDR3 coding DNA: TGTGCCAGTAGTATAGACTCTGGAAACACCATATATTTT. Translation gives CASSIDSGNTIYF.

The chain combines TRBV6-6 with TRBJ2-3; 13 bases are shared with TRBD2. The CDR3 runs 16 residues. V trimming: 4 bases; J trimming: 4 bases; junction bases outside the gene matches: 5. CDR1 is MNHNY, CDR2 SVGAGI, per germline (reference sequence). The CDR3, as DNA: TGTGCCAGCAGTTCAACTAGCGGGGGGGCCCCAGATACGCAGTATTTT. Protein sequence: CASSSTSGGAPDTQYF.

The V call is TRBV12-3 or TRBV12-4, the J call TRBJ2-5; 7 nucleotides align to TRBD1. The CDR3 is 12 residues long. The V and J ends lost 3 bases and 12 bases, in that order; junction bases with no gene match: 7. CDR3 amino acids: CASSFGLTGEYF. CDR3 sequence (DNA): TGTGCCAGCAGTTTCGGCTTAACAGGGGAGTACTTC.

With regard to this clone: Other nucleotide sequences from this sample produce the same CDR3. The chain carries TRBV27 and TRBJ1-5, with D possibly TRBD1 on 5 matching bases. The CDR3 sequence is 17 residues long. The germline CDR1 and CDR2 sequences are MNHEY and SMNVEV (reference sequence). The ends were cut back, 2 bases at V and 1 base at J, with 15 bases in the middle. As DNA, the CDR3 is TGTGCCAGCAGTTTACGGGGCCTACGGGGCAGCAATCAGCCCCAGCATTTT. It encodes CASSLRGLRGSNQPQHF.